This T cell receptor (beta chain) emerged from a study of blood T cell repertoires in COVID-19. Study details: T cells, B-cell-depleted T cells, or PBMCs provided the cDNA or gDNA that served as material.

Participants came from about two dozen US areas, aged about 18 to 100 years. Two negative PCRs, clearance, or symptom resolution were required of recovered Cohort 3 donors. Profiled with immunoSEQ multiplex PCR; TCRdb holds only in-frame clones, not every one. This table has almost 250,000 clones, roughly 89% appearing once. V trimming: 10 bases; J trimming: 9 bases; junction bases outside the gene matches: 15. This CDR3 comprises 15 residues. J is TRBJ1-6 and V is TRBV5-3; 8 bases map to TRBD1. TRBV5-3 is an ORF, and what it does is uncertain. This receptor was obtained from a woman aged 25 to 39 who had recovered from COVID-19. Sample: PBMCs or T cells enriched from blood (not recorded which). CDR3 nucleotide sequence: TGTGCCCCCAGGACAGGGCTCCTTCAGAGTTCACCCCTCCACTTT. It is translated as CAPRTGLLQSSPLHF.